The clone carrying this TCR beta chain has a single count. The data are from a study of CD8 T cells in Susac syndrome. With random hexamers, 0.5 to 1 ug RNA was reverse transcribed. An immunoSEQ multiplex PCR amplified TCR beta CDR3 over 54 Vbeta and 13 Jbeta. TCRdb re-derived calls from the immunoSEQ multiplex PCR reads in MiXCR, one entry per CDR3 protein. The profile shows some 160,000 distinct CDR3 sequences, under 95% of them singletons. The CDR3 totals 15 residues. V lost 0 bases, J lost 4 bases, and 13 bases lay in between. Per the germline V gene, CDR1 is LNHNV and CDR2 is YYDKDF (reference sequence). TCR beta was sequenced from blood CD8+ and CD4+ T cells. The Susac syndrome patients fit the recently defined diagnostic criteria for definite or probable disease.

Sequences were obtained from CD4+ T cells from PBMCs. The TCR sequence derives from a human donor with Susac syndrome. The genes are TRBV15 and TRBJ2-7; D gene ambiguous. CDR3 sequence (DNA): TGTGCCACCAGCAGAGATCTAACCCCCGGGTACGAGCAGTACTTC. Translation gives CATSRDLTPGYEQYF.